This passage covers 4 T cell receptor beta chains from one sample sequenced in a study of control samples from healthy donors and cancer patients (dated by TCRdb to 2019 to 2021). The library was prepared using the immunoSEQ multiplex PCR assay. The immuneACCESS repertoire file appears here via TCRdb, limited to in-frame rearrangements. These files lack a portion of the clones; in checked studies, under half of the deficit traces to unresolved V genes, and the cause of the others is not known. Counted in this sample were 250,000 to 300,000 clones; over 75% of them appeared once. Together, the top ten hold roughly 15% of the sample. Sequenced material: PBMCs. These receptors were collected from a woman in her fifties or sixties with lung cancer.

V gene TRBV28 combines with J gene TRBJ1-5; TRBD1 is a possible D gene (5 bases). V was shortened by 1 base and J by 6 bases, with 10 bases between the two germline ends. Germline loops: CDR1 MDHEN, CDR2 SYDVKM. The CDR3 length is 14 residues. CDR3 sequence: CASSLYQGGQPQHF. Written as DNA, the CDR3 is TGTGCCAGCAGTTTATATCAGGGCGGTCAGCCCCAGCATTTT. Supplemented by reference TRBV28 and TRBJ1-5, the full variable domain reads DVKVTQSSRYLVKRTGEKVFLECVQDMDHENMFWYRQDPGLGLRLIYFSYDVKMKEKGDIPEGYSVSREKKERFSLILESASTNQTSMYLCASSLYQGGQPQHFGDGTRLSIL.

The gene calls are TRBV7-3 and TRBJ1-5; unclear D gene. V dropped 2 bases and J dropped 7 bases, with 6 bases sitting between them. Germline-derived CDR1 and CDR2 are SGHTA and FQGTGA. There are 12 residues in the CDR3. The CDR3 here is CASSLLGQPQHF. The DNA of the CDR3 is TGTGCCAGCAGCTTATTGGGCCAGCCCCAGCATTTT.

J is TRBJ2-3 and V is TRBV7-3; D ambiguous. V lost 5 bases, J lost 6 bases, and 12 bases lay in between. The CDR3 extends over 13 amino acids. Germline loops: CDR1 SGHTA, CDR2 FQGTGA. In DNA form, the CDR3 reads TGTGCCAGCAGCCCTACGGTGATGGATACGCAGTATTTT. Residues: CASSPTVMDTQYF. The whole variable domain, remainder taken from reference TRBV7-3 and TRBJ2-3, is GAGVSQTPSNKVTEKGKYVELRCDPISGHTALYWYRQSLGQGPEFLIYFQGTGAADDSGLPNDRFFAVRPEGSVSTLKIQRTERGDSAVYLCASSPTVMDTQYFGPGTRLTVL.

The V call is TRBV5-8, the J call TRBJ1-1; D is unclear. V lost 2 bases and J 0 bases, leaving 5 bases between the germline ends. This CDR3 has 13 residues. Per the germline V gene, CDR1 is SGHTS and CDR2 is YDEGEE. This CDR3 reads CASSFTMNTEAFF. CDR3 nucleotide sequence: TGTGCCAGCAGCTTTACCATGAACACTGAAGCTTTCTTT.